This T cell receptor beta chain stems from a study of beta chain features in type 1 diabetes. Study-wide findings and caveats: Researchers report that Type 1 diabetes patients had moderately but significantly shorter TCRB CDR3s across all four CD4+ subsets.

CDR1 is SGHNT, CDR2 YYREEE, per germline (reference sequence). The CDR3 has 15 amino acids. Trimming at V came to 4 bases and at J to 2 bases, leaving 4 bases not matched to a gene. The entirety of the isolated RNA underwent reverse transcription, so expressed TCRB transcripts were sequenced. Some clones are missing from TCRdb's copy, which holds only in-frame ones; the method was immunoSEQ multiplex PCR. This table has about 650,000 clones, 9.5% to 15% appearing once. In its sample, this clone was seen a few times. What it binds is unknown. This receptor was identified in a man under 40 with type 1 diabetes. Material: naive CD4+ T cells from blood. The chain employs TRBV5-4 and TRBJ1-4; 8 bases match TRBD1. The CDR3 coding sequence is TGTGCCAGCAGCGAAAGACAGGGGACTAATGAAAAACTGTTTTTT. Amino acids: CASSERQGTNEKLFF. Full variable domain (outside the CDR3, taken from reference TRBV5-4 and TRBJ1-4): ETGVTQSPTHLIKTRGQQVTLRCSSQSGHNTVSWYQQALGQGPQFIFQYYREEENGRGNFPPRFSGLQFPNYSSELNVNALELDDSALYLCASSERQGTNEKLFFGSGTQLSVL.